The clone carrying this TCR beta chain was recorded only once. Antigen unknown. The CDR3 sequence is 18 residues long. The table came from immunoSEQ multiplex PCR; TCRdb's copy has only in-frame clones and leaves some out. Found here are about 66,000 clones, about 80% of them singletons; the top ten hold less than 4.5%. The sample is drawn from a study of OX40 agonist ivuxolimab in advanced cancers. For the study at large: Patients were dosed with the agonistic anti-OX40 (CD134) antibody ivuxolimab. Therapy given before enrollment (anti-PD-1, anti-PD-L1 or anti-CTLA-4) was allowed, and 40% to 50% had some. Study outcomes and limitations: The authors also found low normalized T-cell clonal expansion in some nonresponders. The study observed clonal expansion of CD4+ and CD8+ blood T cells by week 6 at 0.1 to 3.0 mg/kg.

The chain joins TRBV12-2 to TRBJ2-3; TRBD1, the table's D call, was not compared with the DNA. TRBV12-2 has pseudogene status. Source: CD4+ or CD8+ T cells sorted from blood, taken in a trial of the OX40 agonist ivuxolimab. This clonotype was obtained from an adult with an advanced solid tumor such as melanoma, head and neck, liver or kidney cancer. CDR3: CASRDSGGASPNTDTQYF. The CDR3 DNA reads as TGTGCAAGTCGCGACTCAGGGGGCGCCTCCCCAAACACAGATACGCAGTATTTT.